Following are 2 T cell receptor beta chains from one sample sequenced in a study of T cells in localized non-small cell lung cancer. Assay: immunoSEQ multiplex PCR; the TCRdb copy retains only in-frame clones and omits some. The data hold roughly 76,000 clones, with around 81% observed a single time. Sequences were derived from PBMCs, sampled before any cancer treatment. These receptors all stem from a man aged 35-75 years with stage II squamous cell lung carcinoma.

This rearrangement joins TRBV4-2 to TRBJ1-1; D is undetermined. This CDR3 comprises 13 residues. Germline values: CDR1 LGHNA, CDR2 YNFKEQ. V was shortened by 4 bases and J by 0 bases, with 6 bases between the two germline ends. CDR3 nucleotides: TGTGCCAGCAGCCGCGGGCTGAACACTGAAGCTTTCTTT. Translating gives CASSRGLNTEAFF.

The J gene is TRBJ1-1, the V gene TRBV7-9, with a tentative D call TRBD1 (6 bases). The V end was cut by 5 bases, the J end by 1 base, with 17 bases between. This CDR3 is 16 amino acids long. Germline lookup yields CDR1 SEHNR and CDR2 FQNEAQ (reference sequence). The CDR3 protein is CASSPRGGRQNTEAFF. The CDR3 DNA follows: TGTGCCAGCAGCCCTCGGGGGGGCAGGCAGAACACTGAAGCTTTCTTT.